Presented here are 26 T cell receptor beta chains from one specimen sequenced in a study of OX40 agonist ivuxolimab in advanced cancers. Sequencing used immunoSEQ multiplex PCR; TCRdb keeps in-frame clones, though not all of them. The sample contains tens of thousands of clones, 70% to 90% of which appear only once. The source was CD4+ or CD8+ T cells sorted from blood, collected in a trial of the OX40 agonist ivuxolimab. The receptors derive from an adult with an advanced solid tumor such as melanoma, head and neck, liver or kidney cancer.

This clone was seen more than once but under ten times. This sequence joins TRBV2 and TRBJ2-7; no clear D gene. This CDR3 has 13 amino acids. V lost 7 bases to trimming and J lost 7 bases, with 17 bases between them. Germline CDR1 and CDR2: SNHLY and FYNNEI. The CDR3 DNA reads as TGTGCCAGCAATTCGTTACCCCTACGGGAGCAGTACTTC. Its protein product is CASNSLPLREQYF.

V and J are TRBV6-6 and TRBJ2-5; 11 bases are a match to TRBD1. Judging by the DNA end, TRBJ2-7 fits better; the J call may be wrong. CDR1 is MNHNY and CDR2 is SVGAGI in the germline V gene (reference sequence). The CDR3 consists of 15 residues. The CDR3: CASSYSGTGGYEQYF. CDR3 sequence (DNA): TGTGCCAGCAGTTACTCGGGGACAGGGGGCTACGAGCAGTACTTC.

The chain recombines TRBV6-5 with TRBJ2-2; perhaps TRBD2 as D (6 bases). Germline CDR1 MNHEY, CDR2 SVGAGI. V was trimmed by 5 bases and J by 4 bases, leaving 11 bases between them. The CDR3 is made up of 14 amino acids. This chain's CDR3 is CASSLASVTGELFF. The CDR3 DNA reads TGTGCCAGCAGTCTAGCGTCGGTCACCGGGGAGCTGTTTTTT.

This chain joins TRBV28 and TRBJ2-3; no definite D call. The CDR3 consists of 14 residues. Germline V CDR1 and CDR2: MDHEN, SYDVKM. V dropped 7 bases and J dropped 4 bases, with 15 bases sitting between them. The CDR3 spells CASKVAEWADTQYF. The CDR3 bases are TGTGCCAGCAAGGTCGCAGAGTGGGCAGATACGCAGTATTTT.

The CDR3 protein is CASSLVTYNEQFF. The CDR3 DNA follows: TGTGCCAGCAGCTTAGTAACGTACAATGAGCAGTTCTTC. The V call is TRBV11-3, the J call TRBJ2-1; D remains unclear. The CDR3 spans 13 residues. The ends were cut back, 1 base at V and 4 bases at J, with 5 bases in the middle. Germline CDR1 reads SGHNT; CDR2 reads YENEEA.

This chain joins TRBV19 and TRBJ1-4, with no clear D. Trimming stripped 7 bases from V and 7 bases from J, with 10 bases between. In germline, CDR1 is LNHDA, CDR2 SQIVND (reference sequence). This CDR3 is 12 amino acids long. The CDR3 sequence is CASKVGSEKLFF. CDR3 nucleotide sequence: TGTGCCAGTAAGGTCGGGAGTGAAAAACTGTTTTTT.

This chain links TRBV6-6 with TRBJ1-1, with D perhaps TRBD1 (6 bases). Germline CDR1 and CDR2: MNHNY and SVGAGI (reference sequence). This CDR3 is 14 amino acids long. Trimming stripped 0 bases from V and 6 bases from J, with 11 bases between. The CDR3 is CASSYSQGFAEAFF. The CDR3, as DNA: TGTGCCAGCAGTTACTCGCAGGGGTTTGCTGAAGCTTTCTTT.

This chain uses TRBV28 with TRBJ2-7; 7 bases are a match to TRBD2. Germline lookup yields CDR1 MDHEN and CDR2 SYDVKM. With 7 bases clipped from V and 1 base from J, the junction kept 13 bases outside the gene matches. CDR3 length: 16 residues. CDR3 in amino acids: CASTSGEGLTSYEQYF. CDR3 sequence (DNA): TGTGCCAGCACCTCGGGGGAGGGTCTGACTTCCTACGAGCAGTACTTC.

The chain joins TRBV28 to TRBJ2-7, with a weak D call TRBD2 (6 bases). Per the germline V gene, CDR1 is MDHEN and CDR2 is SYDVKM. The CDR3 runs 19 residues. V was trimmed by 1 base and J by 4 bases, leaving 26 bases between them. Written as DNA, the CDR3 is TGTGCCAGCAGTTTATATACCCCTAGCGTAACACCATATCTTTACGAGCAGTACTTC. Translating gives CASSLYTPSVTPYLYEQYF.

The chain is built from TRBV7-6 and TRBJ2-1; the D gene is possibly TRBD2 (6 bases). Trimming shortened V by 3 bases and J by 7 bases, and 13 bases separated the two germline ends. The CDR3 spans 14 residues. Germline V CDR1 and CDR2: SGHVS, FNYEAQ. The CDR3 is CASSLEGETNEQFF. In DNA form, the CDR3 reads TGTGCCAGCAGCTTGGAGGGAGAAACTAATGAGCAGTTCTTC. The full variable domain, its missing parts supplied by reference TRBV7-6 and TRBJ2-1, is GAGVSQSPRYKVTKRGQDVALRCDPISGHVSLYWYRQALGQGPEFLTYFNYEAQQDKSGLPNDRFSAERPEGSISTLTIQRTEQRDSAMYRCASSLEGETNEQFFGPGTRLTVL.

The chain links TRBV28 to TRBJ2-1, with TRBD2 identical over 7 bases. Germline trimming cut 2 bases from V and 16 bases from J; bases unmatched to any gene: 17. Germline V gives CDR1 MDHEN, CDR2 SYDVKM. There are 15 residues in the CDR3. CDR3 sequence (DNA): TGTGCCAGCAGTTTAGTGTCTAGCGGCGCCTATTATCGTTTCTTC. Translating it yields CASSLVSSGAYYRFF.

This rearrangement joins TRBV25-1 to TRBJ2-1; D gene ambiguous. This CDR3 has 12 residues. Germline V gene sequence: CDR1 MGHDK, CDR2 SYGVNS. Trimming stripped 3 bases from V and 7 bases from J, with 7 bases between. The CDR3 sequence: CASSESKNEQFF. The CDR3 DNA is TGTGCCAGCAGTGAGAGCAAGAATGAGCAGTTCTTC. Based on the CDR3 plus reference TRBV25-1 and TRBJ2-1, the full variable domain is EADIYQTPRYLVIGTGKKITLECSQTMGHDKMYWYQQDPGMELHLIHYSYGVNSTEKGDLSSESTVSRIRTEHFPLTLESARPSHTSQYLCASSESKNEQFFGPGTRLTVL.

The chain combines TRBV5-4 with TRBJ1-2, with D unresolved. CDR3 length equals 12 residues. Deletions cut 2 bases from V and 3 bases from J, with 5 bases between. Germline loops: CDR1 SGHNT, CDR2 YYREEE (reference sequence). CDR3 region: CASSLQYYGYTF. Written as DNA, the CDR3 is TGTGCCAGCAGCTTACAATACTATGGCTACACCTTC.

The rearrangement links TRBV11-2 to TRBJ2-1; 9 positions agree with TRBD2. The junction had 11 bases not matched to a gene; V was cut back by 5 bases and J by 9 bases. The germline V gene has CDR1 SGHAT and CDR2 FQNNGV. CDR3 size: 15 residues. DNA for the CDR3: TGTGCCAGCAGCCCTTTGGGCGGGAGGGCCCTTGAGCAGTTCTTC. Amino acids: CASSPLGGRALEQFF. Supplemented by reference TRBV11-2 and TRBJ2-1, the full variable domain reads EAGVAQSPRYKIIEKRQSVAFWCNPISGHATLYWYQQILGQGPKLLIQFQNNGVVDDSQLPKDRFSAERLKGVDSTLKIQPAKLEDSAVYLCASSPLGGRALEQFFGPGTRLTVL.

This clone was seen only a few times. This chain connects TRBV27 to TRBJ2-3; no definite D call. The CDR3 consists of 15 residues. Germline CDR1 and CDR2: MNHEY and SMNVEV (reference sequence). The V gene lost 3 bases and the J gene lost 2 bases, with 12 bases spanning the gap. The chain's CDR3 is CASSFLGPDTDTQYF. The CDR3 DNA follows: TGTGCCAGCAGTTTTCTCGGACCAGACACAGATACGCAGTATTTT.

This rearrangement joins TRBV15 to TRBJ1-2, with 7 bases aligning to TRBD1. The germline V gene encodes CDR1 LNHNV and CDR2 YYDKDF (reference sequence). The CDR3 is 18 amino acids. The junction had 16 bases not matched to a gene; V was cut back by 0 bases and J by 6 bases. Here the CDR3 reads CATSRDLLTGLQRDGYTF. In nucleotides, the CDR3 is TGTGCCACCAGCAGAGATTTGTTGACAGGGCTTCAACGGGATGGCTACACCTTC.

The chain joins TRBV14 to TRBJ2-7, with TRBD2 matching over 11 bases. CDR3 length: 14 residues. CDR1 is SGHDN and CDR2 is FVKESK in the germline V gene. The V gene end was trimmed by 2 bases and the J gene end by 4 bases; junction bases not matched to a gene: 1. Written as DNA, the CDR3 is TGTGCCAGCAGCCAACTAGCGGGAGGTTACGAGCAGTACTTC. It translates to CASSQLAGGYEQYF.

The CDR3 sequence is CASSQGWRELFF. CDR3 bases: TGCGCCAGCAGCCAGGGATGGAGGGAGCTGTTTTTT. The chain links TRBV4-3 to TRBJ2-2, with D unclear. Germline V gene sequence: CDR1 LGHNA, CDR2 YSLEER. Trimming pared 3 bases from V and 9 bases from J, leaving 8 bases between. The CDR3 extends over 12 amino acids.

The chain combines TRBV27 with TRBJ2-3; 9 nucleotides align to TRBD2. Germline lookup yields CDR1 MNHEY and CDR2 SMNVEV (reference sequence). The ends lost 5 bases at V and 4 bases at J; junction bases unmatched: 7. CDR3 length equals 15 residues. CDR3 amino acids: CASSPFAGGSDTQYF. The CDR3 bases are TGTGCCAGCAGTCCTTTTGCGGGAGGGTCAGATACGCAGTATTTT.

CDR3 residues: CASSSDGFQETQYF. The CDR3 nucleotides are TGTGCCAGCAGCTCCGACGGATTCCAAGAGACCCAGTACTTC. The rearrangement links TRBV5-6 to TRBJ2-5; D is unclear. V lost 3 bases to trimming and J lost 1 base, with 10 bases between them. This CDR3 is 14 amino acids long. CDR1 and CDR2 from the germline V gene are SGHDT and YYEEEE.

This chain joins TRBV2 and TRBJ2-7, with 7 positions matching TRBD1. Trimming at V came to 3 bases and at J to 1 base, leaving 6 bases not matched to a gene. CDR3 size: 15 residues. Germline values: CDR1 SNHLY, CDR2 FYNNEI. DNA of the CDR3: TGTGCCAGCAGTGACCCCCGGGACAGATCCTACGAGCAGTACTTC. Translating it yields CASSDPRDRSYEQYF.

The chain has TRBV6-5 and TRBJ1-2; D possibly corresponds to TRBD1 (6 bases). The CDR3 totals 16 residues. Germline V gene sequence: CDR1 MNHEY, CDR2 SVGAGI. V was shortened by 0 bases and J by 3 bases, with 14 bases between the two germline ends. In DNA, the CDR3 is TGTGCCAGCAGTTACTCGGCGATACAGGGATACTATGGCTACACCTTC. Amino acids: CASSYSAIQGYYGYTF.

CDR3 nucleotides: TGTGCCAGCAGTTCTCCGGGACAGGGTTTCTCCTACGAGCAGTACTTC. Encoded protein: CASSSPGQGFSYEQYF. V is TRBV7-8 and J is TRBJ2-7, with 9 bases aligning to TRBD1. The germline gives CDR1 SGHVS, CDR2 FQNEAQ. The CDR3 is made up of 16 amino acids. V lost 6 bases, J lost 0 bases, and 9 bases stayed unmatched.

The CDR3 DNA is TGTGCCAGCAGGTGGGGGGTCGGGGAGCTGTTTTTT. It codes for CASRWGVGELFF. The chain joins TRBV27 to TRBJ2-2, with D possibly matching TRBD2 (6 bases). The CDR3 covers 12 residues. V gave up 6 bases and J gave up 7 bases, with 9 bases separating them. The germline V gene has CDR1 MNHEY and CDR2 SMNVEV (reference sequence).

The V gene is TRBV27, the J gene TRBJ2-7, with D tentatively TRBD1 or TRBD2 (5 bases each). The germline V gene encodes CDR1 MNHEY and CDR2 SMNVEV (reference sequence). The CDR3 is 15 residues long. V gave up 4 bases and J gave up 2 bases, with 15 bases separating them. The CDR3 reads CASSWGPRHTYEQYF. The CDR3 nucleotides are TGTGCCAGCAGTTGGGGACCCCGGCACACCTACGAGCAGTACTTC.

The V and J genes are TRBV27 and TRBJ2-7; 8 bases fit TRBD2. Trimming removed 6 bases from V and 4 bases from J; junction bases left unmatched: 5. This CDR3 contains 13 residues. Looked up from germline, CDR1 is MNHEY and CDR2 is SMNVEV (reference sequence). The CDR3 DNA reads as TGTGCCAGCAGCCGGACTAGCATGTACGAGCAGTACTTC. Translation gives CASSRTSMYEQYF.